This passage covers 18 T cell receptor beta chains from one sample sequenced in a study of T cells in Graves' hyperthyroidism and ophthalmopathy. Authors of the study amplified TCR beta CDR3 regions from RNA transcripts. The TCR CDR3 first-round RT-PCR relied on the HTBI primer set. Via MiXCR, TCRdb re-called the multiplex PCR reads, giving one row per CDR3 protein. The data hold some 440,000 distinct CDR3 sequences, with around 14% observed a single time. Sample: blood. The origin of the receptors is a woman between 18 and 29 years old with Graves' hyperthyroidism.

About this clonotype: This clone may be a read error of a much larger clone one base away. The chain has TRBV20-1 and TRBJ2-5; D unclear. The CDR3 extends over 13 amino acids. Germline CDR1 and CDR2: DFQATT and SNEGSKA (reference sequence). The CDR3 here is CSARDGDQGTQYF. CDR3 coding DNA: TGCAGTGCTAGAGACGGTGACCAAGGGACCCAGTACTTC.

This clonotype was counted between two and nine times. The chain uses TRBV4-2 and TRBJ2-3, with unresolved D. The CDR3 extends over 15 amino acids. V lost 1 base and J lost 0, with 8 bases in between. Germline lookup yields CDR1 LGHNA and CDR2 YNFKEQ. The CDR3 loop is CASSQVVGSTDTQYF. The CDR3 DNA sequence: TGTGCCAGCAGCCAAGTGGTCGGGAGCACAGATACGCAGTATTTT.

The chain employs TRBV5-4 and TRBJ2-7; perhaps TRBD2 as D (6 bases). V was trimmed by 0 bases and J by 6 bases, leaving 25 bases between them. The CDR3 is 18 amino acids. Germline CDR1 SGHNT, CDR2 YYREEE (reference sequence). The chain's CDR3 is CASSLALSGLPRKGEQYF. CDR3 DNA: TGTGCCAGCAGCTTGGCTCTATCGGGACTCCCGAGAAAAGGCGAGCAGTACTTC. Full variable domain (outside the CDR3, taken from reference TRBV5-4 and TRBJ2-7): ETGVTQSPTHLIKTRGQQVTLRCSSQSGHNTVSWYQQALGQGPQFIFQYYREEENGRGNFPPRFSGLQFPNYSSELNVNALELDDSALYLCASSLALSGLPRKGEQYFGPGTRLTVT.

This clonotype came up a few times. Compared with germline, one end of the junction differs, possibly owing to a read error. V usage is TRBV5-1 and J usage is TRBJ2-1, with D uncertain. The CDR3 is made up of 12 amino acids. Germline CDR1 reads SGHRS; CDR2 reads YFSETQ. The CDR3 sequence is CASSLGYNERFF. The CDR3 nucleotides are TGCGCCAGCAGCCTAGGTTACAATGAGCGGTTCTTC.

This clonotype occurred many times. The chain employs TRBV20-1 and TRBJ1-3; TRBD1 aligns across 8 bases. The CDR3 is 17 residues long. Trimming took 3 bases from V and 1 from J; bases not matched to a gene: 11. Germline lookup yields CDR1 DFQATT and CDR2 SNEGSKA (reference sequence). CDR3 amino acids: CSASSGTGPYSGNTIYF. CDR3 DNA sequence: TGCAGTGCTAGTTCCGGGACAGGCCCATATTCTGGAAACACCATATATTTT.

In this sample, this clonotype turned up a few times. The chain is built from TRBV7-9 and TRBJ1-1; 7 bases line up with TRBD1. Germline-derived CDR1 and CDR2 are SEHNR and FQNEAQ (reference sequence). The CDR3 has 13 residues. V lost 11 bases to trimming and J lost 0 bases; unmatched junction nucleotides: 6. CDR3 amino acids: CAVRQGMNTEAFF. CDR3 in DNA: TGTGCCGTCAGACAGGGAATGAACACTGAAGCTTTCTTT. The variable domain in full, with the rest retrieved from reference TRBV7-9 and TRBJ1-1, is DTGVSQNPRHKITKRGQNVTFRCDPISEHNRLYWYRQTLGQGPEFLTYFQNEAQLEKSRLLSDRFSAERPKGSFSTLEIQRTEQGDSAMYLCAVRQGMNTEAFFGQGTRLTVV.

V gene TRBV5-1 combines with J gene TRBJ2-2, with no clear D. Germline V CDR1 and CDR2: SGHRS, YFSETQ. The CDR3 has 12 amino acids. Trimming stripped 3 bases from V and 5 bases from J, with 5 bases between. The CDR3 is CASSWRTGELFF. Here the CDR3 DNA reads TGCGCCAGCAGCTGGCGAACCGGGGAGCTGTTTTTT.

This clonotype came up many times. V usage is TRBV18 and J usage is TRBJ2-7; the D gene is possibly TRBD2 (5 bases). The CDR3 runs 12 residues. V was cut by 3 bases and J by 3 bases, with 6 bases left in between. Germline CDR1 is KGHSH and CDR2 is LQKENI. The DNA for the CDR3 is TGTGCCAGCTCACCCGGACTCTACGAGCAGTACTTC. Translated, it gives CASSPGLYEQYF.

The chain has TRBV4-2 and TRBJ2-1, with unresolved D. V was pared by 0 bases and J by 9 bases, with 18 bases between. CDR1 is LGHNA, CDR2 YNFKEQ, per germline. CDR3 length equals 16 residues. The CDR3 here is CASSQDLFTWGIEQFF. CDR3 nucleotide sequence: TGTGCCAGCAGCCAAGATCTCTTCACATGGGGTATTGAGCAGTTCTTC.

This clonotype was detected ten times or more. The rearrangement links TRBV5-4 to TRBJ2-7, with TRBD1 identical over 12 bases. Trimming took 0 bases from V and 6 from J; bases not matched to a gene: 4. The CDR3 length is 15 residues. Germline V CDR1 and CDR2: SGHNT, YYREEE (reference sequence). The CDR3 loop is CASSLGGTGGLEQYF. The CDR3 coding sequence is TGTGCCAGCAGCTTGGGAGGGACAGGGGGCCTCGAGCAGTACTTC.

This clonotype was picked up many times. The chain has TRBV12-3 or TRBV12-4 and TRBJ1-2; no clear D gene. This CDR3 region has 13 residues. Deletions cut 5 bases from V and 2 bases from J, with 9 bases between. Here the CDR3 DNA reads TGTGCCAGCAGTAGTATAATAAACTATGGCTACACCTTC. Its translation is CASSSIINYGYTF.

The chain couples TRBV24-1 to TRBJ1-5, with D possibly matching TRBD1 (5 bases). The V and J ends lost 3 bases and 5 bases respectively, with 13 bases between them. The germline CDR1 and CDR2 sequences are KGHDR and SFDVKD. This CDR3 is 15 amino acids long. The DNA for the CDR3 is TGTGCCACCAGTGATCCGGACATGGGGGATCAGCCCCAGCATTTT. This gives the protein CATSDPDMGDQPQHF.

In this sample, this clonotype turned up many times. This sequence joins TRBV2 and TRBJ2-2, with 8 bases aligning to TRBD2. CDR3 size: 14 residues. Germline V gene data show CDR1 as SNHLY and CDR2 as FYNNEI. V lost 6 bases, J lost 2 bases, and 2 bases stayed unmatched. The CDR3: CASSTSGNTGELFF. The CDR3 coding sequence is TGTGCCAGCAGCACTAGCGGTAACACCGGGGAGCTGTTTTTT.

This clonotype was detected a few times. J is TRBJ1-5 and V is TRBV19, with TRBD1 as a possible D gene (5 bases). V gave up 7 bases and J gave up 5 bases, with 12 bases separating them. This CDR3 has 13 residues. Germline V gene data show CDR1 as LNHDA and CDR2 as SQIVND (reference sequence). CDR3 sequence: CASKGAAHQPQHF. Here the CDR3 DNA reads TGTGCCAGTAAAGGGGCAGCCCATCAGCCCCAGCATTTT.

This clonotype was observed at least ten times. This chain links TRBV4-1 with TRBJ1-5; tentatively, D is TRBD1 (6 bases). The CDR3 totals 14 residues. V lost 4 bases and J lost 5, with 12 bases in between. From germline, CDR1 is MGHRA and CDR2 YSYEKL. The chain's CDR3 is CASSLTQGDQPQHF. As DNA, the CDR3 is TGCGCCAGCAGCCTCACACAGGGAGATCAGCCCCAGCATTTT.

Ten or more counts support this clonotype. This sequence joins TRBV28 and TRBJ1-1; D remains unclear. The CDR3 is made up of 14 amino acids. Deletions cut 4 bases from V and 0 bases from J, with 9 bases between. Germline V gene lookup returns CDR1 MDHEN and CDR2 SYDVKM. CDR3 amino acids: CASSSMGMNTEAFF. The DNA for the CDR3 is TGTGCCAGCAGTTCTATGGGGATGAACACTGAAGCTTTCTTT.

This clonotype was picked up many times. The chain carries TRBV11-3 and TRBJ2-7, with D possibly matching TRBD1 (6 bases). Germline CDR1 reads SGHNT; CDR2 reads YENEEA. V lost 5 bases and J lost 5, with 22 bases in between. The CDR3 consists of 16 residues. DNA for the CDR3: TGTGCCAGCAGCCCCCGGCGAGCAGGGGCGGTCCACGAGCAGTACTTC. It encodes CASSPRRAGAVHEQYF.

This clonotype was counted many times. The rearrangement joins TRBV3-1 to TRBJ2-7; 8 bases line up with TRBD2. Looked up from germline, CDR1 is LGHDT and CDR2 is YNNKEL (reference sequence). V gave up 4 bases and J gave up 3 bases; unmatched junction bases: 5. The CDR3 runs to 14 residues. The CDR3 loop reads CASSLGGAFYEQYF. In nucleotides, the CDR3 is TGTGCCAGCAGCCTCGGGGGGGCCTTCTACGAGCAGTACTTC.